A selection of T cell receptor beta chains follows, all from one sample in a study of Ad26.COV2.S vaccination and SARS-CoV-2 variants. Measured with immunoSEQ multiplex PCR; TCRdb has only the in-frame clones, and not every one. The profile shows more than 300,000 clones, roughly 91% of them singletons. Sequencing used peripheral blood, obtained in a trial of Ad26.COV2.S vaccine versus placebo. The receptors derive from a person aged 18-60 years who received the Ad26.COV2.S COVID-19 vaccine or a placebo. Each CDR3 is given with its conserved first and last residue. D genes are given only for firm matches. For some rows the clone size is stated as once, few or many, or as a class when expanded; others skip it.

.,15,TRBV9,TRBJ2-1,TRBD2,CASSVGLAGNDEQFF,TGTGCCAGCAGCGTAGGACTAGCGGGAAACGATGAGCAGTTCTTC
.,14,TRBV7-9,TRBJ2-1,.,CASSLGTVYNEQFF,TGTGCCAGCAGCTTAGGGACAGTCTACAATGAGCAGTTCTTC
.,17,TRBV11-2,TRBJ1-3,.,CASSLLLRGVAGNTIYF,TGTGCCAGCAGCTTACTATTGAGGGGGGTAGCTGGAAACACCATATATTTT
.,16,TRBV11-2,TRBJ2-3,TRBD2,CASSPGTSGSTDTQYF,TGTGCCAGCAGCCCCGGGACTAGCGGGAGCACAGATACGCAGTATTTT
.,15,TRBV20-1,TRBJ2-3,.,CSASALYRASDTQYF,TGCAGTGCTAGTGCCCTTTACAGGGCTTCGGATACGCAGTATTTT
.,16,TRBV15,TRBJ2-3,.,CATSRDQGRVSDTQYF,TGTGCCACCAGCAGAGATCAGGGCAGGGTATCAGATACGCAGTATTTT
.,15,TRBV6-5,TRBJ1-4,.,CASSPATGHREKLFF,TGTGCCAGCAGTCCAGCCACGGGACACCGTGAAAAACTGTTTTTT
once,12,TRBV6-6,TRBJ1-4,.,CASSPRREKLFF,TGTGCCAGCAGCCCTCGGAGAGAAAAACTGTTTTTT
.,16,TRBV19,TRBJ2-3,TRBD2,CASSRPSGGYTDTQYF,TGTGCCAGTAGTAGGCCTAGCGGGGGGTACACAGATACGCAGTATTTT
.,14,TRBV2,TRBJ1-5,TRBD1,CASRRDRGNQPQHF,TGTGCCAGCCGACGAGACAGGGGCAATCAGCCCCAGCATTTT
.,15,TRBV30,TRBJ2-2,TRBD1,CAWTRDRGATGELFF,TGTGCCTGGACCCGAGACAGGGGCGCCACCGGGGAGCTGTTTTTT
.,14,TRBV2,TRBJ1-1,TRBD1,CASSYNRGPTEAFF,TGTGCCAGCAGTTACAACAGGGGGCCCACTGAAGCTTTCTTT
.,15,TRBV7-8,TRBJ2-1,.,CASSPTRDPKNEQFF,TGTGCCAGCAGCCCTACAAGGGACCCGAAAAATGAGCAGTTCTTC
.,13,TRBV9,TRBJ1-1,.,CASSDVRGTEAFF,TGTGCCAGCAGTGATGTCCGAGGCACTGAAGCTTTCTTT
.,15,TRBV7-9,TRBJ2-1,.,CASSPVELEDNEQFF,TGTGCCAGCAGCCCCGTAGAGTTGGAGGACAATGAGCAGTTCTTC
.,16,TRBV11-2,TRBJ2-1,.,CASSLGASSSYNEQFF,TGTGCCAGCAGCTTAGGCGCGTCAAGCTCCTACAATGAGCAGTTCTTC
.,16,TRBV6-5,TRBJ1-1,.,CASSYSAGEGNTEAFF,TGTGCCAGCAGTTACTCGGCAGGGGAGGGGAACACTGAAGCTTTCTTT
.,15,TRBV10-1,TRBJ2-7,TRBD1,CASSEFGQGAWEQYF,TGCGCCAGCAGTGAGTTCGGACAGGGGGCTTGGGAGCAGTACTTC
.,19,TRBV7-9,TRBJ2-6,.,CASSLNWVTEFSGANVLTF,TGTGCCAGCAGCTTAAACTGGGTGACAGAATTCTCTGGGGCCAACGTCCTGACTTTC
.,12,TRBV27,TRBJ1-3,.,CASGGSGNTIYF,TGTGCCAGCGGTGGGTCTGGAAACACCATATATTTT
few,16,TRBV4-3,TRBJ1-2,.,CASSQVGTPSNYGYTF,TGCGCCAGCAGCCAAGTCGGGACACCCTCAAACTATGGCTACACCTTC
.,13,TRBV4-1,TRBJ2-1,.,CASSQYVYNEQFF,TGCGCCAGCAGCCAGTATGTATACAATGAGCAGTTCTTC
.,17,TRBV4-2,TRBJ2-1,TRBD2,CASSQELAGGKVGEQFF,TGTGCCAGCAGCCAAGAACTAGCGGGAGGAAAGGTCGGTGAGCAGTTCTTC
once,13,TRBV5-8,TRBJ2-5,.,CASSLIAVETQYF,TGTGCCAGCAGCTTGATAGCTGTGGAGACCCAGTACTTC
.,14,TRBV5-1,TRBJ1-4,.,CASSLWDGNEKLFF,TGCGCCAGCAGCTTGTGGGACGGTAATGAAAAACTGTTTTTT
.,17,TRBV18,TRBJ2-7,.,CASSPPHPAGSPYEQYF,TGTGCCAGCTCACCACCACATCCCGCAGGGTCCCCGTACGAGCAGTACTTC
.,14,TRBV11-2,TRBJ2-3,TRBD1,CASSPGTGADTQYF,TGTGCCAGCAGCCCCGGGACAGGGGCTGATACGCAGTATTTT
.,16,TRBV14,TRBJ2-3,.,CASSQVSGGPTDTQYF,TGTGCCAGCAGCCAAGTGAGTGGGGGGCCCACAGATACGCAGTATTTT
once,15,TRBV9,TRBJ2-1,TRBD2,CASSASSGEGNEQFF,TGTGCCAGCAGCGCCTCGAGCGGGGAGGGCAATGAGCAGTTCTTC
.,15,TRBV7-6,TRBJ2-7,TRBD2,CASSPGGAGDYEQYF,TGTGCCAGCAGCCCGGGGGGGGCCGGGGACTACGAGCAGTACTTC
.,14,TRBV5-1,TRBJ1-6,TRBD1,CASSAGQENSPLHF,TGCGCCAGCAGCGCGGGACAGGAAAATTCACCCCTCCACTTT
.,14,TRBV19,TRBJ2-4,TRBD2,CASSPGTSGETQYF,TGTGCCAGTAGTCCGGGGACTAGCGGGGAGACTCAGTACTTC
once,15,TRBV7-9,TRBJ2-5,TRBD2,CASSPYGGGEETQYF,TGTGCCAGCAGCCCCTACGGGGGAGGGGAAGAGACCCAGTACTTC
.,16,TRBV9,TRBJ2-7,.,CASSVGFRDPPYEQYF,TGTGCCAGCAGCGTAGGGTTCAGGGACCCCCCCTACGAGCAGTACTTC
few,15,TRBV7-9,TRBJ2-7,TRBD1,CASSLARTGRYEQYF,TGTGCCAGCAGCTTAGCTAGGACAGGGCGCTACGAGCAGTACTTC
.,14,TRBV7-9,TRBJ1-2,TRBD1,CASSFGQGGYGYTF,TGTGCCAGCAGCTTCGGACAGGGTGGCTATGGCTACACCTTC
.,15,TRBV7-9,TRBJ1-3,.,CASSLGASSGNTIYF,TGTGCCAGCAGCTTGGGAGCCAGCTCTGGAAACACCATATATTTT
once,15,TRBV4-2,TRBJ2-3,.,CASSLARGSTDTQYF,TGTGCCAGCAGCCTAGCGCGTGGTAGCACAGATACGCAGTATTTT
.,15,TRBV3-1/TRBV3-2,TRBJ2-7,.,CASSQVSHSSYEQYF,TGTGCCAGCAGCCAAGTCTCACACAGCTCCTACGAGCAGTACTTC
.,13,TRBV5-1,TRBJ2-7,.,CASSLAGSLEQYF,TGCGCCAGCAGCTTGGCCGGTAGTCTCGAGCAGTACTTC
.,14,TRBV7-3,TRBJ2-1,TRBD1,CASSPGTGVGEQFF,TGTGCCAGCAGCCCCGGGACAGGGGTTGGTGAGCAGTTCTTC
.,14,TRBV20-1,TRBJ1-5,.,CSASVQDSNQPQHF,TGCAGTGCTAGTGTGCAGGATAGCAATCAGCCCCAGCATTTT
.,18,TRBV18,TRBJ1-4,TRBD1,CASSPLSGQGATNEKLFF,TGTGCCAGCTCACCCCTTTCAGGACAGGGGGCAACTAATGAAAAACTGTTTTTT
.,14,TRBV27,TRBJ1-4,.,CASSPQGANEKLFF,TGTGCCAGCAGTCCCCAGGGTGCTAATGAAAAACTGTTTTTT
.,14,TRBV6-5,TRBJ2-3,.,CASSPNPREDTQYF,TGTGCCAGCAGTCCTAACCCCAGGGAAGATACGCAGTATTTT
.,20,TRBV7-6,TRBJ1-2,TRBD1,CASSLANMGQTLKLRYGYTF,TGTGCCAGCAGCTTAGCCAATATGGGACAGACTTTGAAATTGCGCTATGGCTACACCTTC
.,17,TRBV7-9,TRBJ2-2,TRBD1,CASSRQRDRGSTGELFF,TGTGCCAGCAGCCGCCAACGGGACAGGGGGTCGACCGGGGAGCTGTTTTTT
.,12,TRBV28,TRBJ1-2,TRBD1,CASQLGTELYTF,TGTGCCAGCCAACTGGGGACAGAGTTATACACCTTC
.,15,TRBV18,TRBJ1-1,.,CASSPQKGPNTEAFF,TGTGCCAGCTCCCCGCAGAAGGGCCCTAACACTGAAGCTTTCTTT
.,16,TRBV6-1,TRBJ1-4,.,CASSVEPGRVDEKLFF,TGTGCCAGCAGTGTCGAACCAGGGAGGGTTGATGAAAAACTGTTTTTT